This T cell receptor (beta chain) derives from a study of high-grade serous ovarian cancer treatment subgroups. The tumor samples were collected prior to definitive surgery or chemotherapy. The CDR3 extends over 17 amino acids. Measured with immunoSEQ multiplex PCR; TCRdb has only the in-frame clones, and not every one. The table shows some 2,400 clones, with about 68% occurring only once. The sequence derives from a human donor with high-grade serous ovarian cancer. The specimen sequenced was tumor tissue. The rearrangement joins TRBV21-1 to TRBJ1-6. TRBV21-1 is a recognized pseudogene. Here the CDR3 reads CASSKALLGNWGSPLHF. The CDR3 coding sequence is TGTGCCAGCAGCAAAGCGCTTTTGGGGAATTGGGGTTCACCCCTCCACTTT.